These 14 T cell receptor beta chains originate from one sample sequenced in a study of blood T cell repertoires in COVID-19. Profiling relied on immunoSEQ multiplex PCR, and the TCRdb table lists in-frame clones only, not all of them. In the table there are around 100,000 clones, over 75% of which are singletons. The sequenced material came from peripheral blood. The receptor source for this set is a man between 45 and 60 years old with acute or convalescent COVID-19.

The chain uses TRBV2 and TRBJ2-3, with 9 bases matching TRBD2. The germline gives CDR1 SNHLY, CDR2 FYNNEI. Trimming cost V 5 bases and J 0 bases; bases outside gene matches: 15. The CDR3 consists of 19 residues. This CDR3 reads CASSYTLTSGTFSTDTQYF. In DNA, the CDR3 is TGTGCCAGCAGTTATACCCTGACTAGCGGCACCTTTAGCACAGATACGCAGTATTTT.

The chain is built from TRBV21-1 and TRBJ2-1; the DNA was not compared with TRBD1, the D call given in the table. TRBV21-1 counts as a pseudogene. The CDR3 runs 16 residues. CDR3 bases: TGTGCCAGCAGCAAAGGGGGCCGGCGGCATTACAATGAGCAGTTCTTC. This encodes CASSKGGRRHYNEQFF.

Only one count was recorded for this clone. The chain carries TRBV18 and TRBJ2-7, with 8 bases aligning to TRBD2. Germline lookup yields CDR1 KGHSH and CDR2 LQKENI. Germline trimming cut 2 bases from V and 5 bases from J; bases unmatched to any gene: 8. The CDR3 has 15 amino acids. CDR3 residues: CASSPLTGGRNEQYF. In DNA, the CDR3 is TGTGCCAGCTCACCATTGACGGGAGGGCGAAACGAGCAGTACTTC.

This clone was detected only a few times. The CDR3 spells CASTLTGTFTGELFF. CDR3 coding DNA: TGTGCCAGCACCCTCACCGGGACTTTCACCGGGGAGCTGTTTTTT. The gene calls are TRBV6-6 and TRBJ2-2; TRBD2 is a possible D gene (6 bases). With 7 bases removed from V and 4 bases from J, the gap between germline ends came to 16 bases. CDR3 size: 15 residues. Germline V gives CDR1 MNHNY, CDR2 SVGAGI (reference sequence).

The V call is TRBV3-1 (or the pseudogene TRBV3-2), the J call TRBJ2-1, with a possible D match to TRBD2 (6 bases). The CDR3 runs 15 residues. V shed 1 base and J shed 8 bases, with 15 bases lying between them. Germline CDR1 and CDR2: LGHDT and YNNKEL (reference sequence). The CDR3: CASSQVRTGDYEQFF. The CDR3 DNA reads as TGTGCCAGCAGCCAAGTCCGTACGGGGGACTATGAGCAGTTCTTC.

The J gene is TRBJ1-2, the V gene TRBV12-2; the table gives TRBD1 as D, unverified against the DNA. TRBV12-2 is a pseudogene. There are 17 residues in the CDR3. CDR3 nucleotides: TGTGCAAGTCGCTCGACCCAGGACAGTTGTAAAGGGGATGGCTACACCTTC. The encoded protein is CASRSTQDSCKGDGYTF.

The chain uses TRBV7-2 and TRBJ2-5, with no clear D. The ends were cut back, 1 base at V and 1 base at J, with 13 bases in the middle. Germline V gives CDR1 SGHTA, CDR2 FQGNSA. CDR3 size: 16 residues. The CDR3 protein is CASSLDPPLSQETQYF. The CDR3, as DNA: TGTGCCAGCAGCTTAGACCCCCCCCTCAGCCAAGAGACCCAGTACTTC. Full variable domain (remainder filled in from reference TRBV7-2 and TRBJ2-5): GAGVSQSPSNKVTEKGKDVELRCDPISGHTALYWYRQSLGQGLEFLIYFQGNSAPDKSGLPSDRFSAERTGGSVSTLTIQRTQQEDSAVYLCASSLDPPLSQETQYFGPGTRLLVL.

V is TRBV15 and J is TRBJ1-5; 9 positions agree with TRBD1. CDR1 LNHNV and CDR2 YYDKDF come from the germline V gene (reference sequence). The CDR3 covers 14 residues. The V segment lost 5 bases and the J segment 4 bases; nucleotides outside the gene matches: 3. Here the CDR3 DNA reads TGTGCCACCAGCTTCGGACAGGGGAATCAGCCCCAGCATTTT. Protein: CATSFGQGNQPQHF.

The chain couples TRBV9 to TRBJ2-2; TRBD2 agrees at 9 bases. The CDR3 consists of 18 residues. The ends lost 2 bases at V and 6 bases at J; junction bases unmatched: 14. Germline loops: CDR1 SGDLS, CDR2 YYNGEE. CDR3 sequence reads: CASSVWAGGPVDSGELFF. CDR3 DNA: TGTGCCAGCAGCGTTTGGGCGGGAGGGCCTGTTGATTCCGGGGAGCTGTTTTTT.

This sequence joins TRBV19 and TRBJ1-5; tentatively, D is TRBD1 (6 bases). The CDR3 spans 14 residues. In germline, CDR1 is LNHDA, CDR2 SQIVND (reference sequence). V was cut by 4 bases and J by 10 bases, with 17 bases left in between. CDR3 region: CASSNRVLGNPQHF. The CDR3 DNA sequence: TGTGCCAGTAGTAACAGGGTCTTAGGGAATCCCCAGCATTTT.

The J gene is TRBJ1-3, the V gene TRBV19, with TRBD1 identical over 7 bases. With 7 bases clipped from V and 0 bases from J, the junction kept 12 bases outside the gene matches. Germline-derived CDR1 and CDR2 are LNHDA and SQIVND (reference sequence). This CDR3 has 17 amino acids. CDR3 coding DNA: TGTGCCAGTACCCTACGGGACAGCGCCTACTCTGGAAACACCATATATTTT. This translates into CASTLRDSAYSGNTIYF.

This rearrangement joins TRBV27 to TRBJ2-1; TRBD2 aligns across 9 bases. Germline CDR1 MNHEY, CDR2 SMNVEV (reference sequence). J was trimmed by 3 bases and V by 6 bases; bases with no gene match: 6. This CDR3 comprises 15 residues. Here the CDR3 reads CASSKGLAYYNEQFF. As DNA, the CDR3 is TGTGCCAGCAGCAAGGGACTAGCTTACTACAATGAGCAGTTCTTC.

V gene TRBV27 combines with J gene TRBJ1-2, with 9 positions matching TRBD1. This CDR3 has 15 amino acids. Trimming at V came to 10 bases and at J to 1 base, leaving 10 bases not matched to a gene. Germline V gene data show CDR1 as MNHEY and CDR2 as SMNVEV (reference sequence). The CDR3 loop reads CATRQGGKLNYGYTF. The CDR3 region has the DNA TGTGCCACCCGACAGGGGGGGAAGCTTAACTATGGCTACACCTTC.

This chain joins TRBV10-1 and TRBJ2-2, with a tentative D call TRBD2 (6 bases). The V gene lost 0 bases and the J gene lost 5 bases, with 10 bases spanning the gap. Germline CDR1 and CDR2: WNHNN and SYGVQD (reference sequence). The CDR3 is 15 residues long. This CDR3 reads CASSESTAGTGELFF. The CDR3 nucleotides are TGCGCCAGCAGTGAGTCGACGGCGGGGACCGGGGAGCTGTTTTTT.